A selection of T cell receptor beta chains follows, all from one sample in a study of Ad26.COV2.S vaccination and SARS-CoV-2 variants. Sequenced by immunoSEQ multiplex PCR; TCRdb stores in-frame clones only, minus some. The repertoire has hundreds of thousands of clones, approximately 88% of them found once; the top ten carry about 1.5%. The material sequenced was peripheral blood, taken in a trial of Ad26.COV2.S vaccine versus placebo. The source is a person between 18 and 60 years old who received the Ad26.COV2.S COVID-19 vaccine or a placebo. Both conserved end residues are trimmed from each CDR3. The D gene is left open where the match is weak.

ASSDNPQRTGGDEQY,TRBJ2-7,TRBV7-9,TRBD1
ATSDPRGPEGTDTQY,TRBJ2-3,TRBV24-1,NA
ASSQLAGYNEQF,TRBJ2-1,TRBV3-1/TRBV3-2,TRBD2
ASCPGGTNYGYT,TRBJ1-2,TRBV10-1,TRBD1
ASSFRARYEQY,TRBJ2-7,TRBV27,NA
ASRTSGVHEQF,TRBJ2-1,TRBV28,TRBD2
ASSIDPSSYEQY,TRBJ2-7,TRBV19,NA
ASSWGTDTQY,TRBJ2-3,TRBV9,NA
SARNGEAF,TRBJ1-1,TRBV20-1,NA
ASSQGAGTDTQY,TRBJ2-3,TRBV5-1,NA
ASSQETGAWSEQY,TRBJ2-7,TRBV3-1/TRBV3-2,TRBD1
ASSYRGPGQPQH,TRBJ1-5,TRBV6-5,NA
ACTRSGRQHSGNTIY,TRBJ1-3,TRBV30,NA
ASSRDRGEETQY,TRBJ2-5,TRBV19,TRBD1
AISDTAEQY,TRBJ2-7,TRBV10-3,NA